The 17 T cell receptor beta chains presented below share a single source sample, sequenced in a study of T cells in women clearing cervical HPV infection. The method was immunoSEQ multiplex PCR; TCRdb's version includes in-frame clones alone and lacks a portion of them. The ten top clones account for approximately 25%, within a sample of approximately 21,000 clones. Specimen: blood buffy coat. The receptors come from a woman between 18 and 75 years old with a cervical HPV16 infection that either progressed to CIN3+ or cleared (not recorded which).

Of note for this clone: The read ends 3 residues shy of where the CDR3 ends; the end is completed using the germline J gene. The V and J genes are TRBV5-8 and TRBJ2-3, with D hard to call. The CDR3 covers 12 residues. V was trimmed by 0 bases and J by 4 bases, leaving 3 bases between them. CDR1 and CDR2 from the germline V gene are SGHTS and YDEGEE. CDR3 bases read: TGTGCCAGCAGCTTGGTAGCAGATACG. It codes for CASSLVADT. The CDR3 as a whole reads CASSLVADTQYF.

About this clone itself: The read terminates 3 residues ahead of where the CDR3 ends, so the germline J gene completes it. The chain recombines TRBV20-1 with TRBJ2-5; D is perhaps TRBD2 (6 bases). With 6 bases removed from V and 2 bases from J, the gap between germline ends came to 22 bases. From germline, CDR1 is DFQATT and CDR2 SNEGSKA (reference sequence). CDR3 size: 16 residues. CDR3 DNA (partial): TGCAGTGCCCCGAGGACTAACGGGACCCTACAAGAGACC. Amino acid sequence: CSAPRTNGTLQET. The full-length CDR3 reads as CSAPRTNGTLQETQYF.

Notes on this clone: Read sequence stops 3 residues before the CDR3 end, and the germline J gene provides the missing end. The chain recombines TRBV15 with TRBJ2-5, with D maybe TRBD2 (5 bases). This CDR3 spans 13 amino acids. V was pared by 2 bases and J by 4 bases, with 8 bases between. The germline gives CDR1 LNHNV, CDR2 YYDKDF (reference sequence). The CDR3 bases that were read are TGTGCCACCAGCAGACTAGCCGGAGAGACC. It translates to CATSRLAGET. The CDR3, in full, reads CATSRLAGETQYF.

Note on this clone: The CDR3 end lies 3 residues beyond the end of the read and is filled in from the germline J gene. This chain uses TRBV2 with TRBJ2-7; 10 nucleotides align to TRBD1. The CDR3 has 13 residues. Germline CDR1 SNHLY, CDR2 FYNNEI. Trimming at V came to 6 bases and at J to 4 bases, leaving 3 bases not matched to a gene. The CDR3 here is CASSGQGGYEQYF. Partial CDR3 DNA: TGTGCCAGCAGCGGACAGGGGGGATACGAG.

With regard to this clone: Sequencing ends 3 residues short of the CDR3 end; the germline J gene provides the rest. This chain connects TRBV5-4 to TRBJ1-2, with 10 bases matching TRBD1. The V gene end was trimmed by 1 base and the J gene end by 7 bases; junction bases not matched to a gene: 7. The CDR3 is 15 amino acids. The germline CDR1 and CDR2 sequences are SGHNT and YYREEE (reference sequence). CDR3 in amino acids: CASSLSGTGVGGYTF. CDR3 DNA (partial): TGTGCCAGCAGCTTGTCAGGGACAGGGGTGGGTGGC.

The CDR3 loop is CAWSTLRTGLFSPYGYTF. Incomplete CDR3 DNA: TGTGCCTGGAGTACCCTAAGGACAGGTCTGTTCAGCCCCTATGGC. The chain carries TRBV30 and TRBJ1-2; 7 nucleotides agree with TRBD1. The read gets to within 3 residues of the CDR3 end, and the germline J gene fills in the rest. The CDR3 is 18 residues long. Per the germline V gene, CDR1 is GTSNPN and CDR2 is SVGIG (reference sequence). V lost 2 bases to trimming and J lost 4 bases; unmatched junction nucleotides: 19.

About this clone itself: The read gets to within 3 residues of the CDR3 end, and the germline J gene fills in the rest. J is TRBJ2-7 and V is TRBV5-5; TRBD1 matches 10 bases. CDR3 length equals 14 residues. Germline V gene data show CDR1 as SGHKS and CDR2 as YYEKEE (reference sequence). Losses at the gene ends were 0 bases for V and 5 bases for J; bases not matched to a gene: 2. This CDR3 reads CASSLGQGADEQYF. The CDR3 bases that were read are TGTGCCAGCAGCTTGGGACAGGGGGCGGACGAG. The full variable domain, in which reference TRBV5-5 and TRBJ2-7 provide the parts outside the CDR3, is DAGVTQSPTHLIKTRGQQVTLRCSPISGHKSVSWYQQVLGQGPQFIFQYYEKEERGRGNFPDRFSARQFPNYSSELNVNALLLGDSALYLCASSLGQGADEQYFGPGTRLTVT.

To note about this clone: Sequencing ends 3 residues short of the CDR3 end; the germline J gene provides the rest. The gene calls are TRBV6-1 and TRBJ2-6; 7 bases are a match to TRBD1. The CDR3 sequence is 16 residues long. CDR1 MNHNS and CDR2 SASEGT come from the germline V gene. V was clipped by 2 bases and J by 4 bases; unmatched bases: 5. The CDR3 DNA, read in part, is TGTGCCAGCAGTGAAATGACAGGGTCCGGGGCCAACGTC. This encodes CASSEMTGSGANV. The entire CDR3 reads CASSEMTGSGANVLTF.

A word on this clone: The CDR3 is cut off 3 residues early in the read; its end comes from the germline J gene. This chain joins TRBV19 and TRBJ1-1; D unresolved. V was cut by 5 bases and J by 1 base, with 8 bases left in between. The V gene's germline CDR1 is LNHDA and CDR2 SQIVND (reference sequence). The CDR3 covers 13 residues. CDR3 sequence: CASSYKWNTEAFF. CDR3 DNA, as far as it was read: TGTGCCAGTAGTTACAAGTGGAACACTGAA. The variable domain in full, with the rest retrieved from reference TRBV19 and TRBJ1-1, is DGGITQSPKYLFRKEGQNVTLSCEQNLNHDAMYWYRQDPGQGLRLIYYSQIVNDFQKGDIAEGYSVSREKKESFPLTVTSAQKNPTAFYLCASSYKWNTEAFFGQGTRLTVV.

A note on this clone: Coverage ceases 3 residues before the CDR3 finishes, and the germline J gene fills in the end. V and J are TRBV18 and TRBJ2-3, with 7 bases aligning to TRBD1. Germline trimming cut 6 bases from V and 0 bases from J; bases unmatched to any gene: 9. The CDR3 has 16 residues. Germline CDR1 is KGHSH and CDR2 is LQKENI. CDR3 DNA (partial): TGTGCCAGCTCTCAACCGACAGGGAGTAGCACAGATACG. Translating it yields CASSQPTGSSTDT. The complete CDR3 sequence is CASSQPTGSSTDTQYF.

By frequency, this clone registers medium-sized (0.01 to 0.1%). CDR3: CATSDTAGELAFF. Partial CDR3 DNA: TGTGCCACCAGCGACACCGCAGGAGAATTA. The gene calls are TRBV15 and TRBJ1-1; D unclear. The read comes to an end 3 residues before the CDR3 does, leaving the germline J gene to fill in the end. The CDR3 consists of 13 residues. Germline V gene data show CDR1 as LNHNV and CDR2 as YYDKDF (reference sequence).

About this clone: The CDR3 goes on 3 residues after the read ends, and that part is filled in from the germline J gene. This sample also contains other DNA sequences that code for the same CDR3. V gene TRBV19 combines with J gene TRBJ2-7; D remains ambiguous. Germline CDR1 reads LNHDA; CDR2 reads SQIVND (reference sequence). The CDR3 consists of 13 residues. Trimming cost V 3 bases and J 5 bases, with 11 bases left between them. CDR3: CASSIAGDNEQYF. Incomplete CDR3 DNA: TGTGCCAGTAGTATTGCCGGAGACAACGAG.

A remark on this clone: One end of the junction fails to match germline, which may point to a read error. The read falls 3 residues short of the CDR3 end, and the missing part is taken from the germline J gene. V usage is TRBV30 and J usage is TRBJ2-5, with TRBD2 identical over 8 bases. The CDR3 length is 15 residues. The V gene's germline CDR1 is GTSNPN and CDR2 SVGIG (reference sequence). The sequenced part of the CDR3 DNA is TGTGCCTGGAGTGTCACCGGGACTAGGCAAGCGACC. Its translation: CAWSVTGTRQAT. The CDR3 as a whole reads CAWSVTGTRQATQYF.

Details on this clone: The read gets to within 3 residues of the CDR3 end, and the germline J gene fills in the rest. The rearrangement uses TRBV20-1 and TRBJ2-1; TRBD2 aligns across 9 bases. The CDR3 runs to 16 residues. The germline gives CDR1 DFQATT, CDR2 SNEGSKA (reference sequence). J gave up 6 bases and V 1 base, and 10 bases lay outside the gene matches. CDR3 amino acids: CSARGGRSGGTNEQFF. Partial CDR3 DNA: TGCAGTGCTAGAGGGGGTAGGAGCGGGGGGACCAATGAG.

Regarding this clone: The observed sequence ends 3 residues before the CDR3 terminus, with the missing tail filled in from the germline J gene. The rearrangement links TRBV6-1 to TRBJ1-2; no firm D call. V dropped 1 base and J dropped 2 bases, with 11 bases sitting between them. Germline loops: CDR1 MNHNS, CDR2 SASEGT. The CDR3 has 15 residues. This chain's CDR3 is CASSEEDLVNYGYTF. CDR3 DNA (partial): TGTGCCAGCAGTGAAGAAGACTTGGTCAACTATGGC.

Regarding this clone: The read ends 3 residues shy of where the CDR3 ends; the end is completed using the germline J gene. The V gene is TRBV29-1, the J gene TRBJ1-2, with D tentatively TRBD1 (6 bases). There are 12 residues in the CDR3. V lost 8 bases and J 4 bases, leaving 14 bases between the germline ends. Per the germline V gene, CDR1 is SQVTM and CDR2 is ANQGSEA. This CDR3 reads CSSGQSGYGYTF. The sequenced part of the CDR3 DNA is TGCAGCTCCGGACAGTCTGGCTATGGC.

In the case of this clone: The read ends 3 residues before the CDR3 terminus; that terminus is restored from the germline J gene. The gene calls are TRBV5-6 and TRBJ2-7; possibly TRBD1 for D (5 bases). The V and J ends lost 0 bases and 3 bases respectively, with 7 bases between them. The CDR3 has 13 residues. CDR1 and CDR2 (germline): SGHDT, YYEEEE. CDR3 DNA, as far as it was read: TGTGCCAGCAGCTTGGGGACATACTACGAG. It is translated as CASSLGTYYE. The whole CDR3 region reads CASSLGTYYEQYF.